The 21 T cell receptor beta chains reported below all come from one sample, sequenced in a study of T cell changes during pregnancy in multiple sclerosis. Clones were sequenced by immunoSEQ multiplex PCR, and TCRdb holds only the in-frame ones, with some missing. The sample comprises tens of thousands of clones, roughly 87% of which are singletons, and more than 7.5% rests with the top ten. The sequencing here drew on CD8+ T cells from peripheral blood mononuclear cells, taken after pregnancy. These receptors were collected from a female donor with multiple sclerosis, enrolled in a pregnancy study.

By share, this clone counts as medium-sized. The chain employs TRBV19 and TRBJ2-7; the D is unclear. V lost 9 bases to trimming and J lost 7 bases, with 10 bases between them. This CDR3 is built from 10 residues. The germline gives CDR1 LNHDA, CDR2 SQIVND (reference sequence). The CDR3 region is CASGIGEQYF. The CDR3 DNA sequence: TGTGCCAGCGGTATCGGGGAGCAGTACTTC.

The rearrangement joins TRBV7-2 to TRBJ1-2, with D tentatively TRBD1 (6 bases). Per the germline V gene, CDR1 is SGHTA and CDR2 is FQGNSA. The CDR3 is 14 residues long. V lost 5 bases, J lost 4 bases, and 14 bases lay in between. CDR3 loop: CASSTRTVSYGYTF. The CDR3 bases are TGTGCCAGCAGCACTCGGACAGTATCCTATGGCTACACCTTC.

In regard to this clone: An end of the junction does not agree with germline; a read error may underlie this. The chain carries TRBV10-3 and TRBJ2-3; no clear D. The CDR3 length is 16 residues. CDR1 is ENHRY, CDR2 SYGVKD, per germline. The DNA of the CDR3 is TGTGCCATCAGTGATGGCCCCAGGAAAGGCACAAATACGCAGTATTTT. Protein sequence: CAISDGPRKGTNTQYF.

The V call is TRBV11-2, the J call TRBJ2-7; no clear D. The germline V gene has CDR1 SGHAT and CDR2 FQNNGV. Deletions cut 1 base from V and 1 base from J, with 11 bases between. The CDR3 is 15 amino acids. The CDR3, as DNA: TGTGCCAGCAGCTTAGGGAGTGTTGATTCCTACGAGCAGTACTTC. Translated, it gives CASSLGSVDSYEQYF.

This clone was picked up a small number of times. The chain couples TRBV6-4 to TRBJ2-6; D may be TRBD1 (6 bases). V was cut by 3 bases and J by 2 bases, with 11 bases left in between. This CDR3 has 16 amino acids. CDR1 is MRHNA, CDR2 SNTAGT, per germline. CDR3 in DNA: TGTGCCAGCAGTGAACGGTCAGGGGCTGGGGCCAACGTCCTGACTTTC. This translates into CASSERSGAGANVLTF.

The J gene is TRBJ2-7, the V gene TRBV5-1, with TRBD1 identical over 8 bases. Germline CDR1 reads SGHRS; CDR2 reads YFSETQ. Germline trimming cut 0 bases from V and 3 bases from J; bases unmatched to any gene: 5. This CDR3 region has 15 residues. DNA of the CDR3: TGCGCCAGCAGCTTGGTCTCAGGGGGCTTCTACGAGCAGTACTTC. This gives the protein CASSLVSGGFYEQYF.

The chain has TRBV11-2 and TRBJ2-1; D is undetermined. The germline CDR1 and CDR2 sequences are SGHAT and FQNNGV. The CDR3 is 14 residues long. The V and J ends lost 1 base and 5 bases respectively, with 9 bases between them. CDR3 sequence: CASSLGLDNNEQFF. Written as DNA, the CDR3 is TGTGCCAGCAGCTTAGGACTGGATAACAATGAGCAGTTCTTC. Complete variable domain (other parts from reference TRBV11-2 and TRBJ2-1): EAGVAQSPRYKIIEKRQSVAFWCNPISGHATLYWYQQILGQGPKLLIQFQNNGVVDDSQLPKDRFSAERLKGVDSTLKIQPAKLEDSAVYLCASSLGLDNNEQFFGPGTRLTVL.

J is TRBJ2-5 and V is TRBV7-2, with D possibly TRBD1 on 6 matching bases. TRBJ2-7 matches the DNA end more closely, so the J call is doubtful. CDR3 length: 15 residues. Germline V gene lookup returns CDR1 SGHTA and CDR2 FQGNSA. The CDR3 sequence is CASSLVGQGLNEQYF. CDR3 coding DNA: TGTGCCAGCAGCTTAGTCGGTCAGGGGTTAAACGAGCAGTACTTC.

The gene calls are TRBV27 and TRBJ2-4; D possibly corresponds to TRBD2 (6 bases). The V gene lost 0 bases and the J gene lost 3 bases, with 21 bases spanning the gap. CDR1 MNHEY and CDR2 SMNVEV come from the germline V gene (reference sequence). The CDR3 extends over 19 amino acids. CDR3 sequence (DNA): TGTGCCAGCAGTTTATCGAATTTTCCGCGGGGTGATGGCAAAAACATTCAGTACTTC. It specifies CASSLSNFPRGDGKNIQYF.

The chain uses TRBV19 and TRBJ2-1; TRBD2 agrees at 10 bases. The trim removed 5 bases at V and 3 bases at J, leaving 7 bases unmatched. Germline V gene data show CDR1 as LNHDA and CDR2 as SQIVND (reference sequence). CDR3 length: 16 residues. The CDR3 sequence: CASSSGTSAYYNEQFF. The CDR3 coding sequence is TGTGCCAGTAGTTCGGGGACTAGCGCTTACTACAATGAGCAGTTCTTC. Full variable domain (missing parts from reference TRBV19 and TRBJ2-1): DGGITQSPKYLFRKEGQNVTLSCEQNLNHDAMYWYRQDPGQGLRLIYYSQIVNDFQKGDIAEGYSVSREKKESFPLTVTSAQKNPTAFYLCASSSGTSAYYNEQFFGPGTRLTVL.

This chain joins TRBV6-4 and TRBJ2-1; 10 nucleotides align to TRBD1. After removal of 5 bases from V and 12 bases from J, the junction contained 13 bases not matched to a gene. Germline assignment: CDR1 MRHNA and CDR2 SNTAGT. The CDR3 is made up of 15 amino acids. CDR3 nucleotides: TGTGCCAGCAGTCTCACCGGGACAGGGGAGAGTGGGCAGTTCTTC. Amino acid sequence: CASSLTGTGESGQFF.

V gene TRBV7-2 combines with J gene TRBJ1-2; 7 bases map to TRBD1. Losses at the gene ends were 3 bases for V and 4 bases for J; bases not matched to a gene: 5. Germline loops: CDR1 SGHTA, CDR2 FQGNSA. The CDR3 runs 14 residues. The CDR3 protein is CASSFGQVPYGYTF. As DNA, the CDR3 is TGTGCCAGCAGCTTTGGACAGGTTCCCTATGGCTACACCTTC.

This clone showed up just once. The chain employs TRBV6-5 and TRBJ2-1; 8 bases match TRBD2. V lost 4 bases, J lost 5 bases, and 7 bases stayed unmatched. Germline V CDR1 and CDR2: MNHEY, SVGAGI. CDR3 size: 15 residues. The chain's CDR3 is CASSSEAGAHNEQFF. CDR3 DNA: TGTGCCAGCAGTTCTGAAGCGGGGGCCCACAATGAGCAGTTCTTC.

The chain links TRBV6-8 to TRBJ2-3; D is undetermined. V was clipped by 8 bases and J by 3 bases, with 21 bases between them. The CDR3 loop spans 16 amino acids. CDR1 and CDR2 (germline): MNHGY, SAAAGT. The CDR3 nucleotides read TGTGCCAGCTGTCGAAAACAGAAATTTTTGACAGATACGCAGTATTTT. Its protein product is CASCRKQKFLTDTQYF.

J is TRBJ2-7 and V is TRBV7-9; no clear D gene. This CDR3 has 13 amino acids. The germline CDR1 and CDR2 sequences are SEHNR and FQNEAQ (reference sequence). V dropped 4 bases and J dropped 5 bases, with 12 bases sitting between them. The chain's CDR3 is CASSSSQSHEQYF. The CDR3 region has the DNA TGTGCCAGCAGCTCATCCCAGTCCCACGAGCAGTACTTC.

The chain has TRBV10-3 and TRBJ2-7; 11 nucleotides agree with TRBD2. Germline V gene data show CDR1 as ENHRY and CDR2 as SYGVKD. This CDR3 has 17 amino acids. V lost 2 bases and J lost 5; bases outside the gene matches: 11. Here the CDR3 DNA reads TGTGCCATCAGTGAGGGGTTACTAGCGGGAGTATGGAACGAGCAGTACTTC. Protein product: CAISEGLLAGVWNEQYF.

This clone was observed a single time. This chain joins TRBV7-7 and TRBJ2-7; 8 bases fit TRBD1. The CDR3 extends over 13 amino acids. Looked up from germline, CDR1 is SSHAT and CDR2 is FNYEAQ (reference sequence). The V and J ends lost 5 bases and 5 bases, in that order; junction bases with no gene match: 5. CDR3 DNA sequence: TGTGCCAGCAGCGCCGACAGGGGACACGAGCAGTACTTC. The encoded protein is CASSADRGHEQYF.

Concerning this clone: A much larger clone sits a single nucleotide away, making a read error possible. The chain links TRBV6-4 to TRBJ2-1; TRBD2 matches 13 bases. CDR3 length: 14 residues. V trimming: 3 bases; J trimming: 7 bases; junction bases outside the gene matches: 0. From germline, CDR1 is MRHNA and CDR2 SNTAGT. CDR3 sequence reads: CASSELAGGNEQFF. CDR3 in DNA: TGTGCCAGCAGTGAACTAGCGGGAGGGAATGAGCAGTTCTTC.

The chain couples TRBV27 to TRBJ2-1, with D tentatively TRBD1 (5 bases). V lost 6 bases and J 8 bases, leaving 17 bases between the germline ends. Per germline, CDR1 MNHEY and CDR2 SMNVEV (reference sequence). There are 14 residues in the CDR3. The CDR3 sequence is CASRPRPGLDEQFF. The CDR3, as DNA: TGTGCCAGCAGACCAAGGCCAGGGTTAGATGAGCAGTTCTTC.

The chain uses TRBV2 and TRBJ1-5; unclear D gene. Germline V gene data show CDR1 as SNHLY and CDR2 as FYNNEI. The V end was cut by 1 base, the J end by 0 bases, with 4 bases between. The CDR3 extends over 14 amino acids. The CDR3 sequence: CASSEDNSNQPQHF. CDR3 DNA sequence: TGTGCCAGCAGTGAAGACAATAGCAATCAGCCCCAGCATTTT.

CDR3 in DNA: TGCAGCGTTCGGGAAGTTCTCACCTACGAGCAGTACTTC. Translated: CSVREVLTYEQYF. The rearrangement joins TRBV29-1 to TRBJ2-7, with D tentatively TRBD2 (5 bases). This CDR3 has 13 amino acids. In germline, CDR1 is SQVTM, CDR2 ANQGSEA. Trimming removed 5 bases at V and 2 bases at J, with 13 bases between.